The 2 T cell receptor beta chains reported below all come from one sample, sequenced in a study of Ad26.COV2.S vaccination and SARS-CoV-2 variants listed by TCRdb under 2021. Sample treatment or condition, as interpreted from the label and publication: some 20 received Ad26.COV2.S at low or high dose, single or two shots; about 5 received placebo; per-sample allocation not given. Repertoires of vaccine and placebo recipients were sequenced from samples taken on day 63 after the first injection. Library method: the immunoSEQ multiplex PCR assay. Sourced from immuneACCESS, this table was stored by TCRdb with only in-frame sequences that have V and J called. A share of the clones is absent; for the studies checked, an unresolved V gene accounts for under half, and the remainder has no known explanation. This sample lists about 420,000 clones; 88% were detected once. The ten top clones hold approximately 4% of the sample.

The sample here was peripheral blood, taken in a trial of Ad26.COV2.S vaccine versus placebo. The receptor set was obtained from a person between 18 and 60 years old who received the Ad26.COV2.S COVID-19 vaccine or a placebo.

The chain combines TRBV3-1 (or the pseudogene TRBV3-2) with TRBJ2-3, with 7 bases that match TRBD1. Germline values: CDR1 LGHDT, CDR2 YNNKEL (reference sequence). The CDR3 runs 12 residues. Trimming cost V 4 bases and J 5 bases; bases outside gene matches: 0. The CDR3 nucleotides read TGTGCCAGCAGCCGGACAGGAGATACGCAGTATTTT. Translation gives CASSRTGDTQYF.

The J gene is TRBJ1-6, the V gene TRBV4-3; the match to TRBD1 covers 8 bases. CDR3 length equals 17 residues. Losses at the gene ends were 0 bases for V and 9 bases for J; bases not matched to a gene: 10. Germline CDR1 is LGHNA and CDR2 is YSLEER. The CDR3: CASSQESWGQAVSPLHF. CDR3 sequence (DNA): TGCGCCAGCAGCCAAGAGTCGTGGGGACAGGCTGTTTCACCCCTCCACTTT.